Described below is a single T cell receptor beta chain sequence and its context. This sample is part of a study of regulatory T cells in long-lasting Graves disease. As for time point: persistent/refractory GD, antithyroid drugs over 5 years with positive TRAb. Scientists built the TCR library using RNA that was extracted from PBMCs. An endocrinology department located in Xi'an, China, was where the patients came from. CDR3 regions were amplified by Arm-PCR using iRepertoire HTBI primers to build TCR beta libraries. TCRdb used MiXCR to reprocess the multiplex PCR reads, holding one entry per CDR3 protein. The sample has roughly 490,000 distinct CDR3 sequences, about 20% seen once. The sample was peripheral blood mononuclear cells (PBMCs), taken when the disease was refractory, from a patient treated with antithyroid drugs. The sequence came from a female donor with Graves disease.

CDR3 residues: CAISRGNGYTF. CDR3 DNA sequence: TGTGCCATCAGCAGGGGGAACGGCTACACCTTC. This chain uses TRBV10-3 with TRBJ1-2; 7 bases fit TRBD1. Trimming took 6 bases from V and 8 from J; bases not matched to a gene: 3. CDR3 length equals 11 residues. Germline CDR1 ENHRY, CDR2 SYGVKD.